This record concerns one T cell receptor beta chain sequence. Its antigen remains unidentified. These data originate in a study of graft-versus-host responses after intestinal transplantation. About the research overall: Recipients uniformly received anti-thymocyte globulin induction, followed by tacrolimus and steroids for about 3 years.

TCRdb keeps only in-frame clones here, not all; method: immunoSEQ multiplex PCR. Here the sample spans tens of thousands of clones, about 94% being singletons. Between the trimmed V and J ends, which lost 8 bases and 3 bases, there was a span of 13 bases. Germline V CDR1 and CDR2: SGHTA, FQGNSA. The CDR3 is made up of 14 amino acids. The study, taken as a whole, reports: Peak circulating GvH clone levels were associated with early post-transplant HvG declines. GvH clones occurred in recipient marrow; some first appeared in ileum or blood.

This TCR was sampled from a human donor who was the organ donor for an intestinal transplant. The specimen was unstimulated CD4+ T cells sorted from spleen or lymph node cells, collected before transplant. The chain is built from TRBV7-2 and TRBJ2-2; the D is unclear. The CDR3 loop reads CASGISPHTGELFF. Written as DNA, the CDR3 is TGTGCCAGCGGAATTTCGCCGCACACCGGGGAGCTGTTTTTT.